The following is a T cell receptor beta chain sequence with its context. CD8+ and CD4+ T cells circulating in blood were sequenced for TCR beta. With random hexamers, reverse transcription was performed on about 0.5 to 1 ug of RNA. Amplification of TCR beta CDR3 by immunoSEQ multiplex PCR spanned 54 Vbeta and 13 Jbeta. TCRdb ran MiXCR on the immunoSEQ multiplex PCR reads and lists one entry per CDR3 protein. Counted here are about 89,000 distinct CDR3 sequences, approximately 92% occurring once; the ten biggest clones make up around 0.32%. CDR3 size: 14 residues. The V gene lost 1 base and the J gene lost 5 bases, with 11 bases spanning the gap. In germline, CDR1 is SGHTA, CDR2 FQGNSA. This sample is part of a study of CD8 T cells in Susac syndrome.

This clonotype originated in a human donor in good health. The chain links TRBV7-2 to TRBJ1-1; the D gene is possibly TRBD1 (5 bases). Sequenced input: CD8+ T cells from PBMCs. The CDR3 DNA sequence: TGTGCCAGCAGCTTAGTCTGGGGGAGGACTGAAGCTTTCTTT. It specifies CASSLVWGRTEAFF.